Ten or more counts support the clone carrying this T cell receptor beta chain. As yet, its antigen is unknown. Universal primer sites and UMIs were introduced during 5'RACE template-switching synthesis of TCR cDNA. TCRdb reprocessed the 5' RACE reads with MiXCR, giving one entry per CDR3 protein. The sample shows 150,000 to 200,000 distinct CDR3 sequences, 5.5% to 7.5% of them seen only once. This record comes from a study of T cells after yellow fever vaccination. Study-wide results and caveats: Booster samples showed a return of most primary-vaccination clones (roughly 96% CD4, 80% to 90% CD8).

The length of the CDR3 is 18 residues. Germline trimming cut 4 bases from V and 0 bases from J; bases unmatched to any gene: 6. Germline loops: CDR1 SGHTA, CDR2 FQGNSA. The starting material was CD4+ T cells sorted from PBMCs, obtained 5 to 6 days after the first yellow fever vaccination. This sequence originates from a young man who received the YFV17D yellow fever vaccine. The chain recombines TRBV7-2 with TRBJ2-3, with 14 positions matching TRBD2. CDR3 sequence reads: CASSSRWTSGGSTDTQYF. The CDR3, as DNA: TGTGCCAGCAGCTCACGCTGGACTAGCGGGGGGAGCACAGATACGCAGTATTTT.